The TCR beta chain under discussion was sequenced for a study of cytomegalovirus exposure and HLA in healthy donors. The PCR contained 60 Vbeta and 13 Jbeta primers. TCRdb's table, derived via immunoSEQ multiplex PCR, lists solely in-frame clones and lacks some. The data contain hundreds of thousands of clones, roughly 90% of them singletons. Healthy bone marrow donors made up the cohort. CDR3 length equals 14 residues. Germline V gene data show CDR1 as SEHNR and CDR2 as FQNEAQ (reference sequence). The germline V and J ends were trimmed by 7 bases and 6 bases, with 18 bases remaining between them. Note on this clone: Antigen: not known.

Broader study findings: An analysis that came later showed most CMV-associated TCR beta chains appearing HLA-restricted. It was confirmed in vitro that a few of the CMV-associated chains were specific for CMV antigens. The dataset shows that most TCR sequences were rare, while some public TCRs occurred in many donors.

The sample taken for sequencing was PBMCs. The sequence was obtained from a woman aged 18-29 years in good health and CMV-seronegative. The chain uses TRBV7-9 and TRBJ1-1, with D perhaps matching TRBD1 (6 bases). CDR3 sequence reads: CASNRPDSWAEAFF. CDR3 nucleotide sequence: TGTGCCAGCAACCGGCCGGACAGTTGGGCTGAAGCTTTCTTT.